What follows describes a single TCR beta chain. The sample is drawn from a study of PD-L1 blockade in urothelial cancer. Background on the study: The analyses of blood took place 3 weeks (second dose) and 6 weeks after treatment start.

Some clones are missing from TCRdb's copy, which holds only in-frame ones; the method was immunoSEQ multiplex PCR. The top ten hold 9.4% of the sample, which has about 88,000 clones, roughly 90% seen once. Germline-derived CDR1 and CDR2 are LNHDA and SQIVND (reference sequence). V shed 3 bases and J 10 bases; nucleotides not matched to a gene: 7. The CDR3 has 16 amino acids. The TCR sequence derives from a man in his sixties with urothelial cancer. Source: PBMCs, taken around atezolizumab (anti-PD-L1) treatment. This chain connects TRBV19 to TRBJ2-1; 15 bases line up with TRBD2. The CDR3 nucleotides read TGTGCCAGTAGTATCCGGACTAGCGGGAGGGGGGCAGAGCAGTTCTTC. This translates into CASSIRTSGRGAEQFF.